The 17 T cell receptor beta chains in this list originate from one sample, sequenced in a study of siplizumab effects on memory and regulatory T cells. The protocol was immunoSEQ multiplex PCR, while the TCRdb copy is restricted to in-frame clones and leaves out a portion. The table shows some 100,000 clones, with less than 95% occurring only once. What was sequenced was non-Treg CD4+ T cells sorted from blood. The receptor set was obtained from a human donor in good health.

The V gene is TRBV4-2, the J gene TRBJ2-3; TRBD2 agrees at 8 bases. After removal of 2 bases from V and 4 bases from J, the junction contained 8 bases not matched to a gene. The CDR3 is made up of 16 amino acids. Germline-derived CDR1 and CDR2 are LGHNA and YNFKEQ. The CDR3 sequence is CASSQTTAGAPDTQYF. In DNA, the CDR3 is TGTGCCAGCAGCCAAACCACAGCGGGAGCCCCAGATACGCAGTATTTT.

The genes are TRBV21-1 and TRBJ2-1; TRBD1 is taken as the D call from the table, unchecked against the DNA. TRBV21-1 represents a pseudogene. This CDR3 spans 15 amino acids. CDR3 nucleotides: TGTGCCAGCAGCAAAGCCCGGGACAGGGGGGATGAGCAGTTCTTC. Translation: CASSKARDRGDEQFF.

The chain carries TRBV4-1 and TRBJ2-5; 13 nucleotides line up with TRBD2. CDR1 is MGHRA, CDR2 YSYEKL, per germline. V gave up 0 bases and J gave up 4 bases; unmatched junction bases: 2. There are 16 residues in the CDR3. The CDR3 region has the DNA TGCGCCAGCAGCCAAGAACTAGCGGGAGGGTTAGAGACCCAGTACTTC. Protein: CASSQELAGGLETQYF.

CDR3 sequence: CASRPGRGYEQYF. The CDR3 DNA is TGTGCCAGCCGCCCGGGCAGGGGCTACGAGCAGTACTTC. V and J are TRBV19 and TRBJ2-7, with D possibly being TRBD1 (6 bases). The germline gives CDR1 LNHDA, CDR2 SQIVND (reference sequence). Trimming pared 9 bases from V and 3 bases from J, leaving 15 bases between. The CDR3 consists of 13 residues. The complete variable domain, with remaining parts taken from reference TRBV19 and TRBJ2-7, reads DGGITQSPKYLFRKEGQNVTLSCEQNLNHDAMYWYRQDPGQGLRLIYYSQIVNDFQKGDIAEGYSVSREKKESFPLTVTSAQKNPTAFYLCASRPGRGYEQYFGPGTRLTVT.

The chain uses TRBV10-1 and TRBJ2-5; TRBD1 matches at 9 bases. CDR1 and CDR2 from the germline V gene are WNHNN and SYGVQD (reference sequence). This CDR3 has 17 amino acids. Trimming cost V 3 bases and J 1 base; bases outside gene matches: 9. This CDR3 reads CASSESGLGQGQETQYF. As DNA, the CDR3 is TGCGCCAGCAGTGAATCGGGGCTGGGACAGGGCCAAGAGACCCAGTACTTC.

The V and J genes are TRBV19 and TRBJ2-7; TRBD1 might be the D (5 bases). There are 14 residues in the CDR3. Trimming pared 4 bases from V and 2 bases from J, leaving 12 bases between. CDR1 and CDR2 (germline): LNHDA, SQIVND (reference sequence). This chain's CDR3 is CASSTQGRTYEQYF. For the CDR3, the DNA is TGTGCCAGTAGTACCCAGGGAAGAACCTACGAGCAGTACTTC. Based on the CDR3 plus reference TRBV19 and TRBJ2-7, the full variable domain is DGGITQSPKYLFRKEGQNVTLSCEQNLNHDAMYWYRQDPGQGLRLIYYSQIVNDFQKGDIAEGYSVSREKKESFPLTVTSAQKNPTAFYLCASSTQGRTYEQYFGPGTRLTVT.

The chain employs TRBV5-1 and TRBJ2-1; D gene uncertain. The length of the CDR3 is 13 residues. Germline loops: CDR1 SGHRS, CDR2 YFSETQ. V dropped 0 bases and J dropped 7 bases, with 8 bases sitting between them. The CDR3, as DNA: TGCGCCAGCAGCTTGGTCTTAGGGAATGAGCAGTTCTTC. The encoded protein is CASSLVLGNEQFF.

This chain connects TRBV7-9 to TRBJ2-2, with a possible D match to TRBD1 (5 bases). This CDR3 comprises 19 residues. With 3 bases removed from V and 4 bases from J, the gap between germline ends came to 24 bases. Germline loops: CDR1 SEHNR, CDR2 FQNEAQ (reference sequence). This chain's CDR3 is CASSFLRLSDRSPTGELFF. The DNA of the CDR3 is TGTGCCAGCAGCTTTCTCCGACTTTCTGACAGAAGTCCCACCGGGGAGCTGTTTTTT.

In nucleotides, the CDR3 is TGTGCCAGCAGATCAGGCGCAGATACGCAGTATTTT. It specifies CASRSGADTQYF. The chain employs TRBV7-9 and TRBJ2-3; D ambiguous. The CDR3 is made up of 12 amino acids. The germline V gene has CDR1 SEHNR and CDR2 FQNEAQ (reference sequence). Trimming removed 6 bases from V and 4 bases from J, with 8 bases in between.

V is TRBV7-2 and J is TRBJ1-2; 9 bases are a match to TRBD1. V lost 6 bases and J lost 9; bases outside the gene matches: 8. Germline CDR1 SGHTA, CDR2 FQGNSA. This CDR3 has 13 residues. The CDR3 region is CASRPGTGQSYTF. The CDR3 nucleotides are TGTGCCAGCAGACCCGGGACAGGGCAGAGCTACACCTTC.

V and J are TRBV6-1 and TRBJ1-2; possibly TRBD1 for D (5 bases). Germline V gives CDR1 MNHNS, CDR2 SASEGT. The CDR3 runs to 15 residues. V lost 2 bases and J 5 bases, leaving 15 bases between the germline ends. The CDR3 loop reads CASSERGVRSYGYTF. CDR3 bases: TGTGCCAGCAGTGAAAGAGGGGTGAGGTCGTATGGCTACACCTTC.

The chain joins TRBV5-1 to TRBJ2-2, with a weak D call TRBD2 (7 bases). V lost 2 bases, J lost 3 bases, and 17 bases lay in between. The germline V gene has CDR1 SGHRS and CDR2 YFSETQ. CDR3 length equals 17 residues. In DNA form, the CDR3 reads TGCGCCAGCAGCTTTTCGGGGGGCGGTTTCGACACCGGGGAGCTGTTTTTT. The encoded protein is CASSFSGGGFDTGELFF.

V gene TRBV15 combines with J gene TRBJ2-3, with 11 positions matching TRBD2. Per germline, CDR1 LNHNV and CDR2 YYDKDF (reference sequence). This CDR3 comprises 19 residues. V gave up 0 bases and J gave up 6 bases; unmatched junction bases: 14. CDR3 loop: CATSRDKLAVAGGPDTQYF. The CDR3 DNA reads as TGTGCCACCAGCAGAGATAAACTCGCCGTAGCGGGAGGGCCGGATACGCAGTATTTT.

The sample holds one count of this clone. The chain is built from TRBV2 and TRBJ2-7; D call uncertain. Germline CDR1 SNHLY, CDR2 FYNNEI. V lost 7 bases to trimming and J lost 10 bases, with 14 bases between them. This CDR3 is 11 amino acids long. The CDR3 sequence: CASTFASSQYF. For the CDR3, the DNA is TGTGCCAGCACGTTCGCTTCATCCCAGTACTTC.

The chain uses TRBV29-1 and TRBJ1-1; 8 nucleotides align to TRBD1. V gave up 7 bases and J gave up 0 bases; unmatched junction bases: 13. CDR1 and CDR2 (germline): SQVTM, ANQGSEA. The CDR3 totals 16 residues. The CDR3 DNA is TGCAGCGCCCGCGGGACAGGTTTGGGAGTGAACACTGAAGCTTTCTTT. The encoded protein is CSARGTGLGVNTEAFF. Full variable domain (rest looked up from reference TRBV29-1 and TRBJ1-1): SAVISQKPSRDICQRGTSLTIQCQVDSQVTMMFWYRQQPGQSLTLIATANQGSEATYESGFVIDKFPISRPNLTFSTLTVSNMSPEDSSIYLCSARGTGLGVNTEAFFGQGTRLTVV.

The chain carries TRBV7-2 and TRBJ2-3; TRBD2 agrees at 8 bases. V was pared by 5 bases and J by 0 bases, with 4 bases of the junction left unmatched. Germline-derived CDR1 and CDR2 are SGHTA and FQGNSA. The CDR3 contains 15 residues. CDR3 protein: CASSVSGTSTDTQYF. The DNA of the CDR3 is TGTGCCAGCAGCGTTAGCGGGACTAGCACAGATACGCAGTATTTT.

The chain links TRBV28 to TRBJ1-4; 7 bases are a match to TRBD1. Losses at the gene ends were 3 bases for V and 8 bases for J; bases not matched to a gene: 9. The CDR3 has 15 amino acids. Germline CDR1 and CDR2: MDHEN and SYDVKM. This CDR3 is CASSFSAQGREKLFF. Written as DNA, the CDR3 is TGTGCCAGCAGTTTTTCAGCACAGGGGCGGGAAAAACTGTTTTTT.